This record covers a single T cell receptor (beta chain). Its antigen is undetermined. Trimming left V 2 bases short and J 0 bases short, with 11 bases between. This CDR3 spans 16 amino acids. Germline V CDR1 and CDR2: LNHDA, SQIVND (reference sequence). The source of the sample is a study of graft-versus-host responses after intestinal transplantation. Assay: immunoSEQ multiplex PCR; the TCRdb copy retains only in-frame clones and omits some. This sample carries about 88,000 clones, around 93% of them seen once, and the ten largest clones take roughly 0.17%. This specimen was unstimulated CD4+ T cells sorted from spleen or lymph node cells, taken before transplant. This clonotype was obtained from a human donor who was the organ donor for an intestinal transplant. The chain recombines TRBV19 with TRBJ1-5; D is undetermined. CDR3 region: CASSILGSNSNQPQHF. CDR3 nucleotide sequence: TGTGCCAGTAGTATATTGGGCAGTAATAGCAATCAGCCCCAGCATTTT.